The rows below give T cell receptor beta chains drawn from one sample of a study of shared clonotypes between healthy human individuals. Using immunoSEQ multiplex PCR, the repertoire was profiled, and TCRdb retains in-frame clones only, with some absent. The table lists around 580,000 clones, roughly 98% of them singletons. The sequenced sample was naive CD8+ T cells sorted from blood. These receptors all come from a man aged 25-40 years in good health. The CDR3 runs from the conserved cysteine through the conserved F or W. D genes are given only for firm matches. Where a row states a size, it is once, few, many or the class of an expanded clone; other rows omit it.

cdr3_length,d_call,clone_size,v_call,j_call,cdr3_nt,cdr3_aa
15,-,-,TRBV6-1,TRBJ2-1,TGTGCCAGCACTAATATCTGGACAGATGAAGATGAGCAGTTCTTC,CASTNIWTDEDEQFF
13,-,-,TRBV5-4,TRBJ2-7,TGTGCCAGCAGCCGGACAGCTACCGGCGAGCAGTACTTC,CASSRTATGEQYF
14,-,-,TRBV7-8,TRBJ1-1,TGTGCCAGCACTTTAGGGCCCGGGGACACTGAAGCTTTCTTT,CASTLGPGDTEAFF
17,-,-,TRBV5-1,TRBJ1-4,TGCGCCAGCAGCCCCCTAGGTGGCGACACAACTAATGAAAAACTGTTTTTT,CASSPLGGDTTNEKLFF
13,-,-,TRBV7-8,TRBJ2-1,TGTGCCAGCAGCTATAGGGTTTACAATGAGCAGTTCTTC,CASSYRVYNEQFF
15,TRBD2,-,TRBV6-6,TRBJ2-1,TGTGCCAGCAGTTACTCCTCGGTAGCGGGAGGTGATGAGTTCTTC,CASSYSSVAGGDEFF
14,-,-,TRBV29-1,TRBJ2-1,TGCAGCGTTGAAGGGGTCCTAAATTACAATCAGCAGTTCTTC,CSVEGVLNYNQQFF
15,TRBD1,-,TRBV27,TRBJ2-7,TGTGCCAGCAGTCCCTACGGGACAGGGGATACAGTGCAGTACTTC,CASSPYGTGDTVQYF
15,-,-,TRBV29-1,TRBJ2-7,TGCAGCGTTGAATCCACGGACTCCAACTCCTACGAGCAGTACTTC,CSVESTDSNSYEQYF
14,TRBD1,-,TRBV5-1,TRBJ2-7,TGCGCCAGCAGCTCCGGGACAGGGGCATTGGAGCAGTACTTC,CASSSGTGALEQYF
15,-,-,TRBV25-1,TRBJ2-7,TGTGCCAGCAGCCACCTGGGCAGGAGCTCCTACGAGCAGTACTTC,CASSHLGRSSYEQYF
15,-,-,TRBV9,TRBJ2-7,TGTGCCAGCAGCGCTTGGAATGAGGTGTCCTACGAGCAGTACTTC,CASSAWNEVSYEQYF
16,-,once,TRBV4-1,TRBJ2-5,TGCGCCAGCAGCCAATCCCCGCCCTGGGGTGGGGGGACCCAGTACTTC,CASSQSPPWGGGTQYF